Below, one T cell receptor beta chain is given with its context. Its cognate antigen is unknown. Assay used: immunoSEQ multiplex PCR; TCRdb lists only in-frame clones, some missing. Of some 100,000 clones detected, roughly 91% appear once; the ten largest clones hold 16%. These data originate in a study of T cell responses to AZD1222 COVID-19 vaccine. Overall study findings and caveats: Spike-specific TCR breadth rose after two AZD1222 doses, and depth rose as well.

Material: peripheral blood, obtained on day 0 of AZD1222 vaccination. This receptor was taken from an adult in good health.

The CDR3 loop is CASRLTSGRNQEQFF. The CDR3 DNA reads TGTGCCAGCAGACTGACTAGCGGGAGAAATCAAGAGCAGTTCTTC. V is TRBV11-2 and J is TRBJ2-1; 12 bases align to TRBD2. V was pared by 6 bases and J by 10 bases, with 10 bases of the junction left unmatched. The CDR3 is made up of 15 amino acids. The V gene's germline CDR1 is SGHAT and CDR2 FQNNGV. Full variable domain (missing parts from reference TRBV11-2 and TRBJ2-1): EAGVAQSPRYKIIEKRQSVAFWCNPISGHATLYWYQQILGQGPKLLIQFQNNGVVDDSQLPKDRFSAERLKGVDSTLKIQPAKLEDSAVYLCASRLTSGRNQEQFFGPGTRLTVL.